The clone carrying this T cell receptor beta chain was counted between two and nine times. The antigen is undetermined. This CDR3 region has 15 residues. Trimming cost V 6 bases and J 0 bases, with 14 bases left between them. Germline lookup yields CDR1 MNHEY and CDR2 SVGEGT. This entry is derived from a study of response to subunit inactivated influenza vaccine. Study-wide results and limits: The authors suggested that every seasonal influenza vaccination recruits few new T cells.

MiXCR, run by TCRdb on the RT-PCR reads, gives a single entry per CDR3 protein. Of 490,000 or so distinct CDR3 sequences listed, approximately 7.7% are singletons. This sample comprised PBMCs from blood, obtained roughly 24 months after vaccination. The sequence came from a man aged 50 to 69 who received an inactivated influenza vaccine. This chain links TRBV6-2 or TRBV6-3 with TRBJ2-5, with D maybe TRBD1 (7 bases). Here the CDR3 DNA reads TGTGCCAGCAGCCGGACTACAGGGGACCAAGAGACCCAGTACTTC. Protein product: CASSRTTGDQETQYF.